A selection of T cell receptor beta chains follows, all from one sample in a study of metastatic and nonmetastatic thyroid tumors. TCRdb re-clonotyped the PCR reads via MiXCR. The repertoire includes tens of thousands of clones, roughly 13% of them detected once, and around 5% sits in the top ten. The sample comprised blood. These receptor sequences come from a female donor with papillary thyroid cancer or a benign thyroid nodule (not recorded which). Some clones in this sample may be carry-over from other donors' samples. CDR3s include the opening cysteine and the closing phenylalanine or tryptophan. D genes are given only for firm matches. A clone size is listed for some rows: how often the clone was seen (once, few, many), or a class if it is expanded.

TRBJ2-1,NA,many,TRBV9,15,CASSVGRGPHNEQFF,TGTGCCAGCAGCGTGGGGCGGGGGCCCCACAATGAGCAGTTCTTC
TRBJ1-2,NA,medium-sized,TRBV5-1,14,CASGVGSWPYGYTF,TGCGCCAGCGGAGTGGGGTCATGGCCCTATGGCTACACCTTC
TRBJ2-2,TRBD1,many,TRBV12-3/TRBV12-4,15,CASILRGRRAGELFF,TGTGCCAGCATTCTCAGGGGGCGCAGAGCCGGGGAGCTGTTTTTT
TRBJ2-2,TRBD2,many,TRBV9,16,CASTKYSGRDTGELFF,TGTGCCAGCACCAAGTATAGCGGGAGGGACACCGGGGAGCTGTTTTTT
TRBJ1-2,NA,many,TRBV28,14,CASTDSHPYYGYTF,TGTGCCAGCACTGATAGCCACCCCTACTATGGCTACACCTTC
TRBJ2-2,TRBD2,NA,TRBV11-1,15,CASKKTSGRAGELFF,TGTGCCAGCAAAAAGACTAGCGGGAGGGCCGGGGAGCTGTTTTTT
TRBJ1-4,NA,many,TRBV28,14,CASSPLRGREKLFF,TGTGCCAGCAGTCCCCTCCGGGGAAGGGAAAAACTGTTTTTT
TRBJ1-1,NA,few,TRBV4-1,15,CASSLLLFMNTEAFF,TGCGCCAGCAGCCTCCTCCTTTTCATGAACACTGAAGCTTTCTTT
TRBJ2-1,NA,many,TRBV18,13,CASSPGQVNEQFF,TGTGCCAGCTCACCAGGGCAGGTCAATGAGCAGTTCTTC
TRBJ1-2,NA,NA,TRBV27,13,CASSLRDNYGYTF,TGTGCCAGCAGTTTACGGGACAACTATGGCTACACCTTC
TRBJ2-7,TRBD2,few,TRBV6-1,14,CASRRGGNSYEQYF,TGTGCCAGCAGGCGGGGGGGGAACTCCTACGAGCAGTACTTC
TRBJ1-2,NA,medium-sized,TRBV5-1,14,CASSGRDKNYGYTF,TGCGCCAGCAGCGGAAGGGACAAAAACTATGGCTACACCTTC
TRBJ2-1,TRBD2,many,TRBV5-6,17,CASSTMQTSGMYNEQFF,TGTGCCAGCAGCACGATGCAGACTAGCGGGATGTACAATGAGCAGTTCTTC
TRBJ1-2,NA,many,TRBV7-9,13,CASSDVQVGGYTF,TGTGCCAGCAGCGATGTCCAGGTCGGTGGCTACACCTTC
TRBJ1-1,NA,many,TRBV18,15,CASSPLGGGGTEAFF,TGTGCCAGCTCACCTCTGGGGGGAGGAGGAACTGAAGCTTTCTTT
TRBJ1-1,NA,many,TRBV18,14,CASSPFGELGEAFF,TGTGCCAGCTCACCATTTGGGGAGTTGGGTGAAGCTTTCTTT
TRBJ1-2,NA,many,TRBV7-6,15,CASSPTGPGDYGYTF,TGTGCCAGCAGCCCAACGGGGCCAGGGGACTATGGCTACACCTTC
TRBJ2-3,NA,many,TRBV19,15,CASSIGGGITDTQYF,TGTGCCAGTAGTATAGGGGGTGGAATCACAGATACGCAGTATTTT
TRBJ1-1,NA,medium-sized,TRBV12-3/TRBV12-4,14,CASSPGRLNTEAFF,TGTGCCAGCAGCCCGGGACGGTTGAACACTGAAGCTTTCTTT
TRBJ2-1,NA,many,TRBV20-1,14,CSALSLTLYNEQFF,TGCAGTGCTCTATCCCTGACACTCTACAATGAGCAGTTCTTC
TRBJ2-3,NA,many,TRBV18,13,CASSSYVTDTQYF,TGTGCCAGCTCCAGCTACGTGACAGATACGCAGTATTTT
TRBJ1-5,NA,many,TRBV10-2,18,CASSESPGDTISNQPQHF,TGCGCCAGCAGTGAGTCTCCAGGGGATACGATATCCAATCAGCCCCAGCATTTT
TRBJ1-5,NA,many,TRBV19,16,CASSIGGGRGNQPQHF,TGTGCCAGTAGTATAGGGGGGGGCAGGGGCAATCAGCCCCAGCATTTT
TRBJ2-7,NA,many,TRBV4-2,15,CASSQENIGVYEQYF,TGTGCCAGCAGCCAAGAAAACATCGGAGTCTACGAGCAGTACTTC
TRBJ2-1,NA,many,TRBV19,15,CASSTDSARGNEQFF,TGTGCCAGTAGTACGGACAGCGCGCGGGGCAATGAGCAGTTCTTC
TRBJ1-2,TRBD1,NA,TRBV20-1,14,CSARQNRGNYGYTF,TGCAGTGCTAGGCAAAACAGGGGTAACTATGGCTACACCTTC
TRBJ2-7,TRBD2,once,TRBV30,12,CAWIGTIGQQYF,TGTGCCTGGATTGGGACTATCGGTCAGCAGTACTTC
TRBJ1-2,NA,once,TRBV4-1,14,CASSDDPAGDGYTF,TGCGCCAGCAGCGACGACCCTGCCGGGGACGGCTACACCTTC
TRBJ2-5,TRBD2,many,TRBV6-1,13,CASSPGLAGFQYF,TGTGCCAGCAGCCCAGGACTAGCGGGCTTCCAGTACTTC
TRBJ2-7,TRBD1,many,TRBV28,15,CASSGDQGAVYEQYF,TGTGCCAGCAGTGGAGACCAGGGGGCGGTCTACGAGCAGTACTTC
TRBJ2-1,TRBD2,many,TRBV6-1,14,CASSETSEYNEQFF,TGTGCCAGCAGTGAAACTAGCGAGTACAATGAGCAGTTCTTC
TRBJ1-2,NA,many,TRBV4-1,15,CASSQASPRGDGYTF,TGCGCCAGCAGCCAAGCCTCCCCCAGGGGCGATGGCTACACCTTC
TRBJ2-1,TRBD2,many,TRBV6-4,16,CASSENEASGSNEQFF,TGTGCCAGCAGTGAAAATGAGGCTAGCGGGAGCAATGAGCAGTTCTTC
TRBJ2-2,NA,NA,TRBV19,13,CASRMVNPGELFF,TGTGCCAGTCGAATGGTGAACCCCGGGGAGCTGTTTTTT
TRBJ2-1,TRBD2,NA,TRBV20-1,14,CSARISGSGNEQFF,TGCAGTGCTAGGATCAGCGGGAGTGGGAATGAGCAGTTCTTC
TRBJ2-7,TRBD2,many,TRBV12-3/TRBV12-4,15,CASSPGLAGGGEQYF,TGTGCCAGCAGCCCCGGACTAGCGGGAGGGGGGGAGCAGTACTTC
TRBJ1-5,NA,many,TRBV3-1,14,CASSQVGSNQPQHF,TGTGCCAGCAGCCAAGTCGGCAGCAATCAGCCCCAGCATTTT
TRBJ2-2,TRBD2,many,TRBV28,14,CASSSGGRSGELFF,TGTGCCAGCTCAAGCGGCGGGAGGTCCGGGGAGCTGTTTTTT
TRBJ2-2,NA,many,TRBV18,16,CASSYNRQGGSGELFF,TGTGCCAGCTCCTATAATCGACAGGGAGGATCCGGGGAGCTGTTTTTT
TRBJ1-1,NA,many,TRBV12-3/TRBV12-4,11,CASITGGLAFF,TGTGCCAGCATTACTGGGGGGCTGGCTTTCTTT
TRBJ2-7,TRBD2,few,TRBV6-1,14,CASSPPGLPYEQYF,TGTGCCAGCAGTCCGCCGGGACTACCCTACGAGCAGTACTTC
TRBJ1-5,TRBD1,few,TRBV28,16,CASSSDRGAADQPQHF,TGTGCCAGCAGTTCGGACAGGGGCGCCGCCGATCAGCCCCAGCATTTT
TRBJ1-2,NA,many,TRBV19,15,CASRPPGRHNYGYTF,TGTGCCAGTAGACCACCGGGACGGCATAACTATGGCTACACCTTC
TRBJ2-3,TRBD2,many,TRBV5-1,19,CASKFGGLLAGGRTDTQYF,TGCGCCAGCAAGTTTGGGGGGCTACTAGCGGGAGGACGGACAGATACGCAGTATTTT
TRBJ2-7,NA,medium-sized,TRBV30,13,CAWSWRQGYEQYF,TGTGCCTGGAGTTGGCGGCAGGGCTACGAGCAGTACTTC
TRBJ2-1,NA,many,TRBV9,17,CASSVEGLGTIYNEQFF,TGTGCCAGCAGCGTAGAAGGTCTAGGGACGATCTACAATGAGCAGTTCTTC
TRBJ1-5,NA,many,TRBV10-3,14,CAISGTASNQPQHF,TGTGCCATCAGCGGGACCGCGAGCAATCAGCCCCAGCATTTT
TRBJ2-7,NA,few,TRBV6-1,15,CASSLSARLAHEQYF,TGTGCCAGCAGCCTAAGCGCTAGGCTAGCTCACGAGCAGTACTTC
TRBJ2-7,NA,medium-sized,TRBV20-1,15,CSARISQGSSYEQYF,TGCAGTGCCCGGATCTCACAGGGCAGCTCCTACGAGCAGTACTTC
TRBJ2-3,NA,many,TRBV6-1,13,CASRTILADTQYF,TGTGCCAGCAGGACAATCCTGGCGGATACGCAGTATTTT